A single count supports the clone carrying this T cell receptor beta chain. Antigen: not known. In germline, CDR1 is SGHRS, CDR2 YFSETQ. The CDR3 spans 14 residues. V dropped 3 bases and J dropped 1 base, with 10 bases sitting between them. This sample is part of a study of cytomegalovirus exposure and HLA in healthy donors. Study results and caveats: Most TCR sequences were seen very rarely across donors, but some public TCRs occurred in many. In vitro experiments confirmed that three CMV-associated chains were specific for CMV antigens. A subsequent analysis found that TCR clusters from the first cohort also tended to co-occur in the 90 to 150 validation repertoires, with about 95% of cluster scores above 0. Investigators reported under 200 TCR beta chains as tied to cytomegalovirus.

Produced via immunoSEQ multiplex PCR; TCRdb's table is partial and in-frame only. The sample lists tens of thousands of clones, 96% occurring once. Material: PBMCs. This sequence joins TRBV5-1 and TRBJ1-1; D gene uncertain. The sequence was obtained from a man aged 18 to 30 in good health and CMV-seronegative. The CDR3 nucleotides are TGCGCCAGCAGCTATGGTGCGGAGAACACTGAAGCTTTCTTT. Its translation is CASSYGAENTEAFF.